This is a list of T cell receptor beta chains from one sample in a study of blood T cell repertoires in COVID-19. Sequencing was performed with immunoSEQ multiplex PCR; in TCRdb, only in-frame clones are kept and a portion is missing. The sample has 130,000 or so clones, under 90% seen once. The sequencing sample was made of peripheral blood. The receptors were sampled from a man aged 55 to 70 with acute or convalescent COVID-19. Both conserved end residues are part of each CDR3. The D gene is left open where the match is weak. The size of a clone is reported for some rows only, either as once, few or many, or as a class for expanded clones.

V gene: TRBV18; J gene: TRBJ2-5; D gene: -; clone size: -; CDR3 DNA: TGTGCCAGCTCACAGACAGGTCCCCAAGAGACCCAGTACTTC; CDR3 protein: CASSQTGPQETQYF
V gene: TRBV6-4; J gene: TRBJ2-1; D gene: TRBD1; clone size: few; CDR3 DNA: TGTGCCAGCAGTGAGACAGGGAATGAGCAGTTCTTC; CDR3 protein: CASSETGNEQFF
V gene: TRBV11-2; J gene: TRBJ2-7; D gene: TRBD1; clone size: -; CDR3 DNA: TGTGCCAGCAGCTTAAGACAGGGACCCACCTACGAGCAGTACTTC; CDR3 protein: CASSLRQGPTYEQYF
V gene: TRBV25-1; J gene: TRBJ2-1; D gene: -; clone size: -; CDR3 DNA: TGTGCCAGCACCAAAAGGGAGAATGAGCAGTTCTTC; CDR3 protein: CASTKRENEQFF
V gene: TRBV21-1; J gene: TRBJ1-1; D gene: -; clone size: -; CDR3 DNA: TGTGCCAGCAGCAAACGGGGACAGGGTACTAAGAACACTGAAGCTTTCTTT; CDR3 protein: CASSKRGQGTKNTEAFF
V gene: TRBV11-2; J gene: TRBJ2-3; D gene: -; clone size: -; CDR3 DNA: TGTGCCAGCAGCTTCGGACAGACCACAGATACGCAGTATTTT; CDR3 protein: CASSFGQTTDTQYF
V gene: TRBV7-2; J gene: TRBJ1-1; D gene: TRBD1; clone size: -; CDR3 DNA: TGTGCCAGCAGCGAACAGGGGGCTGACACTGAAGCTTTCTTT; CDR3 protein: CASSEQGADTEAFF
V gene: TRBV7-3; J gene: TRBJ2-7; D gene: TRBD2; clone size: -; CDR3 DNA: TGTGCCAGCAGCGCGGTACTAGCGGGAGAGGGTGAGCAGTACTTC; CDR3 protein: CASSAVLAGEGEQYF
V gene: TRBV30; J gene: TRBJ2-2; D gene: -; clone size: few; CDR3 DNA: TGTGCCTGGAGCCCAAGCGCGGAAAGAGCCGGGGAGCTGTTTTTT; CDR3 protein: CAWSPSAERAGELFF
V gene: TRBV9; J gene: TRBJ2-2; D gene: TRBD1; clone size: -; CDR3 DNA: TGTGCCAGCAGCGTAGCGTCCGGACAGGGGACCGGGGAGCTGTTTTTT; CDR3 protein: CASSVASGQGTGELFF
V gene: TRBV9; J gene: TRBJ2-1; D gene: TRBD2; clone size: -; CDR3 DNA: TGTGCCAGCAGCCTAGCGGGAGGGGTCCACAATGAGCAGTTCTTC; CDR3 protein: CASSLAGGVHNEQFF
V gene: TRBV6-5; J gene: TRBJ1-1; D gene: -; clone size: -; CDR3 DNA: TGTGCCAGCAGTTACAGCCAGGTTAATGAAGCTTTCTTT; CDR3 protein: CASSYSQVNEAFF
V gene: TRBV28; J gene: TRBJ1-1; D gene: -; clone size: -; CDR3 DNA: TGTGCCAGCAGTTTAAACAGGGCGACTGAAGCTTTCTTT; CDR3 protein: CASSLNRATEAFF
V gene: TRBV10-2; J gene: TRBJ2-7; D gene: TRBD2; clone size: few; CDR3 DNA: TGCGCCAGCAGTGAGTGGGAGGGGCAGTACTTC; CDR3 protein: CASSEWEGQYF
V gene: TRBV28; J gene: TRBJ2-3; D gene: TRBD1; clone size: -; CDR3 DNA: TGTGCCAGCAGTTTAGGGACAGGGGGCTCGGGGCGGACCACAGATACGCAGTATTTT; CDR3 protein: CASSLGTGGSGRTTDTQYF
V gene: TRBV19; J gene: TRBJ1-2; D gene: TRBD1; clone size: few; CDR3 DNA: TGTGCCAGTAGTATTATACAGGGGGCGAGGTACTATGGCTACACCTTC; CDR3 protein: CASSIIQGARYYGYTF
V gene: TRBV5-6; J gene: TRBJ2-3; D gene: -; clone size: -; CDR3 DNA: TGTGCCAGCAGCCCTGGGAGAGATACGCAGTATTTT; CDR3 protein: CASSPGRDTQYF
V gene: TRBV6-5; J gene: TRBJ2-1; D gene: -; clone size: -; CDR3 DNA: TGTGCCAGCAGTTATAGTCAGGCGAACTACAATGAGCAGTTCTTC; CDR3 protein: CASSYSQANYNEQFF
V gene: TRBV28; J gene: TRBJ1-4; D gene: -; clone size: -; CDR3 DNA: TGTGCCAGCAGTTCTGTGAATGAAAAACTGTTTTTT; CDR3 protein: CASSSVNEKLFF
V gene: TRBV6-5; J gene: TRBJ2-5; D gene: TRBD2; clone size: -; CDR3 DNA: TGTGCCAGCAGTTACCTGGCACTAGCGGGGGGAGAGACCCAGTACTTC; CDR3 protein: CASSYLALAGGETQYF
V gene: TRBV18; J gene: TRBJ2-7; D gene: -; clone size: few; CDR3 DNA: TGTGCCAGCTCACCCGAACAAGAGGCCTACTCCTACGAGCAGTACTTC; CDR3 protein: CASSPEQEAYSYEQYF
V gene: TRBV6-5; J gene: TRBJ2-2; D gene: -; clone size: -; CDR3 DNA: TGTGCCAGCAGATGGGAGTCGAACACCGGGGAGCTGTTTTTT; CDR3 protein: CASRWESNTGELFF
V gene: TRBV9; J gene: TRBJ2-1; D gene: -; clone size: -; CDR3 DNA: TGTGCCAGCAGCGTAGGGGCAGGGGACCCCAATGAGCAGTTCTTC; CDR3 protein: CASSVGAGDPNEQFF
V gene: TRBV11-2; J gene: TRBJ1-1; D gene: -; clone size: -; CDR3 DNA: TGTGCCAGCAGCTTAGGGGGGCCCGGGGTGGAAGCTTTCTTT; CDR3 protein: CASSLGGPGVEAFF
V gene: TRBV10-3; J gene: TRBJ1-1; D gene: -; clone size: -; CDR3 DNA: TGTGCCATCACCGGACAGTTGAACACTGAAGCTTTCTTT; CDR3 protein: CAITGQLNTEAFF
V gene: TRBV27; J gene: TRBJ2-2; D gene: -; clone size: -; CDR3 DNA: TGTGCCAGCAGTTCCGGGGGGCAGGGTCACACCGGGGAGCTGTTTTTT; CDR3 protein: CASSSGGQGHTGELFF
V gene: TRBV4-3; J gene: TRBJ2-7; D gene: -; clone size: few; CDR3 DNA: TGCGCCAGCAGCCAAGATAGCTTCCCAAGGGGGTACGAGCAGTACTTC; CDR3 protein: CASSQDSFPRGYEQYF
V gene: TRBV25-1; J gene: TRBJ2-5; D gene: TRBD2; clone size: once; CDR3 DNA: TGTGCCAGCAGTGCACTAGCGGGACGAGAGACCCAGTACTTC; CDR3 protein: CASSALAGRETQYF
V gene: TRBV10-2; J gene: TRBJ2-2; D gene: -; clone size: -; CDR3 DNA: TGCGCCAGCACTGGTCCCCCCCTAGTATCCGGGGAGCTGTTTTTT; CDR3 protein: CASTGPPLVSGELFF
V gene: TRBV5-1; J gene: TRBJ2-5; D gene: -; clone size: -; CDR3 DNA: TGCGCCAGCAGCCGAACGGGGCAAGAGACCCAGTACTTC; CDR3 protein: CASSRTGQETQYF
V gene: TRBV6-5; J gene: TRBJ1-4; D gene: TRBD1; clone size: -; CDR3 DNA: TGTGCCAGCAGAGACAGGGGGCAATTTGAAAAACTGTTTTTT; CDR3 protein: CASRDRGQFEKLFF
V gene: TRBV7-2; J gene: TRBJ2-7; D gene: -; clone size: -; CDR3 DNA: TGTGCCAGCAGCTTGGCCGGAGGGATGACCTACGAGCAGTACTTC; CDR3 protein: CASSLAGGMTYEQYF
V gene: TRBV19; J gene: TRBJ2-3; D gene: -; clone size: -; CDR3 DNA: TGTGCCAGTAGTCCAGGGTCGGGCACAGATACGCAGTATTTT; CDR3 protein: CASSPGSGTDTQYF
V gene: TRBV19; J gene: TRBJ2-7; D gene: -; clone size: once; CDR3 DNA: TGTGCCAGTCAGGGGAACTACGAGCAGTACTTC; CDR3 protein: CASQGNYEQYF
V gene: TRBV6-1; J gene: TRBJ2-1; D gene: TRBD2; clone size: -; CDR3 DNA: TGTGCCAGCAGTGTCCCCCTTCTAGCGGGAAGGCGGGGTGAGCAGTTCTTC; CDR3 protein: CASSVPLLAGRRGEQFF
V gene: TRBV7-9; J gene: TRBJ1-1; D gene: -; clone size: -; CDR3 DNA: TGTGCCAGCGGCTTGGGGGGGTGGCCGACTGAAGCTTTCTTT; CDR3 protein: CASGLGGWPTEAFF
V gene: TRBV27; J gene: TRBJ1-6; D gene: -; clone size: -; CDR3 DNA: TGTGCCAGCAGTTCCCCGGGGGGGGCGCGTAATTCACCCCTCCACTTT; CDR3 protein: CASSSPGGARNSPLHF
V gene: TRBV28; J gene: TRBJ2-7; D gene: -; clone size: -; CDR3 DNA: TGTGCCAGCATCGCCCAGGGCACCTCCTACGAGCAGTACTTC; CDR3 protein: CASIAQGTSYEQYF
V gene: TRBV11-2; J gene: TRBJ1-4; D gene: -; clone size: -; CDR3 DNA: TGTGCCAGCAGCCTAGGGCGTGGGGGGCGCGGGGGAAAACTGTTTTTT; CDR3 protein: CASSLGRGGRGGKLFF
V gene: TRBV5-4; J gene: TRBJ1-3; D gene: TRBD1; clone size: -; CDR3 DNA: TGTGCCAGCAGTCCGGACAGGACCCCTGGAAACACCATATATTTT; CDR3 protein: CASSPDRTPGNTIYF
V gene: TRBV12-3/TRBV12-4; J gene: TRBJ2-3; D gene: -; clone size: few; CDR3 DNA: TGTGCCAGCAGTTGGAGGGATACGCAGTATTTT; CDR3 protein: CASSWRDTQYF
V gene: TRBV16; J gene: TRBJ2-3; D gene: TRBD1; clone size: -; CDR3 DNA: TGTGCCAGCAGTAGGGACAGCCCCACAGATACGCAGTATTTT; CDR3 protein: CASSRDSPTDTQYF
V gene: TRBV7-7; J gene: TRBJ2-1; D gene: -; clone size: -; CDR3 DNA: TGTGCCAGCAGCTTAAATCCCCAGTACAATGAGCAGTTCTTC; CDR3 protein: CASSLNPQYNEQFF
V gene: TRBV7-2; J gene: TRBJ2-1; D gene: -; clone size: -; CDR3 DNA: TGTGCCAGCAGCCCCCAGGGCGGCTCCTACAATGAGCAGTTCTTC; CDR3 protein: CASSPQGGSYNEQFF
V gene: TRBV10-3; J gene: TRBJ2-1; D gene: -; clone size: -; CDR3 DNA: TGTGCCATCAGTGAGTCTGAGGGAAGGCAGTTCTTC; CDR3 protein: CAISESEGRQFF
V gene: TRBV10-3; J gene: TRBJ2-3; D gene: -; clone size: -; CDR3 DNA: TGTGCCATCAGTGGGCCCCCCCGGGTAACTGGGAGCACAGATACGCAGTATTTT; CDR3 protein: CAISGPPRVTGSTDTQYF
V gene: TRBV5-1; J gene: TRBJ2-3; D gene: -; clone size: -; CDR3 DNA: TGCGCCAGCAGCTTGATCGGGACAAGCACAGATACGCAGTATTTT; CDR3 protein: CASSLIGTSTDTQYF
V gene: TRBV11-2; J gene: TRBJ2-2; D gene: -; clone size: -; CDR3 DNA: TGTGCCAGCAGCTTAGGACGGCAGGGCGGGGAGCTGTTTTTT; CDR3 protein: CASSLGRQGGELFF
V gene: TRBV7-2; J gene: TRBJ2-3; D gene: -; clone size: -; CDR3 DNA: TGTGCCAGCAGGCCCGGAGTTTCCACAGATACGCAGTATTTT; CDR3 protein: CASRPGVSTDTQYF
V gene: TRBV6-5; J gene: TRBJ2-3; D gene: -; clone size: -; CDR3 DNA: TGTGCCAGCAGGGAGGGGGCGGCGGATACGCAGTATTTT; CDR3 protein: CASREGAADTQYF
V gene: TRBV27; J gene: TRBJ2-7; D gene: -; clone size: -; CDR3 DNA: TGTGCCAGCAGTCCCCCCGGGGTGGTCTCCTACGAGCAGTACTTC; CDR3 protein: CASSPPGVVSYEQYF
V gene: TRBV9; J gene: TRBJ2-3; D gene: -; clone size: -; CDR3 DNA: TGTGCCAGCAGCCACACAGATACGCAGTATTTT; CDR3 protein: CASSHTDTQYF
V gene: TRBV10-3; J gene: TRBJ2-7; D gene: -; clone size: -; CDR3 DNA: TGTGCCATCAGTCAATCCTACGAGCAGTACTTC; CDR3 protein: CAISQSYEQYF
V gene: TRBV25-1; J gene: TRBJ2-1; D gene: TRBD2; clone size: -; CDR3 DNA: TGTGCCAGCAGAGGACTAGCGGGAAAATGGCAGTTCTTC; CDR3 protein: CASRGLAGKWQFF